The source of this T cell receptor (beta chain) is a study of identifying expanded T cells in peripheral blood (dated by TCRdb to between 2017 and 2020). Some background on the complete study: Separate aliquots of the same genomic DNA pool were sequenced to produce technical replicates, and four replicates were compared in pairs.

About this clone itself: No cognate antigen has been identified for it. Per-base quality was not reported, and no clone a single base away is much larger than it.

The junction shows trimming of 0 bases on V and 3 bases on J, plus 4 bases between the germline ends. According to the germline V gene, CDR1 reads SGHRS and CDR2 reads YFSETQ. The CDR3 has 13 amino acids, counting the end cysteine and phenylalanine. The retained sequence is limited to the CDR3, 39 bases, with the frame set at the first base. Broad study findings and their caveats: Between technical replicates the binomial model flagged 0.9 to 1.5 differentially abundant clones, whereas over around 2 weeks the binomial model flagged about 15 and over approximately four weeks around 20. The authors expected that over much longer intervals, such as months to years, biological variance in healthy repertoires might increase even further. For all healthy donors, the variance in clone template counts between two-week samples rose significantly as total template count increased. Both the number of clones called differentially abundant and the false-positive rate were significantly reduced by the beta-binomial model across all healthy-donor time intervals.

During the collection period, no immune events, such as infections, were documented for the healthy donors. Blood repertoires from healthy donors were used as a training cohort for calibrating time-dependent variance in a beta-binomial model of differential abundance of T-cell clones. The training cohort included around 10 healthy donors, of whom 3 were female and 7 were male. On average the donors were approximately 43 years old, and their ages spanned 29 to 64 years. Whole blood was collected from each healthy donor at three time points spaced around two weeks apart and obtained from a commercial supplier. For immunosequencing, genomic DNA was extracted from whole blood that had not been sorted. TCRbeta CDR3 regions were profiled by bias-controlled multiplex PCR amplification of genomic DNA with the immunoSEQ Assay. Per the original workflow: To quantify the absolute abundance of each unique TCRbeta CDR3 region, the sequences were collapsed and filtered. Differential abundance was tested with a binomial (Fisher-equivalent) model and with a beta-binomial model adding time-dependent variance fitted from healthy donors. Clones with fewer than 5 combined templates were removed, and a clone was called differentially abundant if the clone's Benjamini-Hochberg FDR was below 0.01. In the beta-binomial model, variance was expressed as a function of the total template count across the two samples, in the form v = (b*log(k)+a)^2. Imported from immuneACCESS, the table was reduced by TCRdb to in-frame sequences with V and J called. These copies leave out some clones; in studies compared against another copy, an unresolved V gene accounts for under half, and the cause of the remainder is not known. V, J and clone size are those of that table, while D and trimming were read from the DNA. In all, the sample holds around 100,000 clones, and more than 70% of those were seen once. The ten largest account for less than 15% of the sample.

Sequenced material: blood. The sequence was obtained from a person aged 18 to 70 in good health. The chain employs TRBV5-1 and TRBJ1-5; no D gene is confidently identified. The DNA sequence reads TGCGCCAGCAGCTTGGAAGTCAATCAGCCCCAGCATTTT. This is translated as CASSLEVNQPQHF. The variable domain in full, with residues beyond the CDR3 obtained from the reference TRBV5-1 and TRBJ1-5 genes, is KAGVTQTPRYLIKTRGQQVTLSCSPISGHRSVSWYQQTPGQGLQFLFEYFSETQRNKGNFPGRFSGRQFSNSRSEMNVSTLELGDSALYLCASSLEVNQPQHFGDGTRLSIL.